The 7 T cell receptor beta chains below were found in one sample sequenced in a study of CD8+ T cells in alopecia areata. Sample treatment: oral pan-JAK inhibitor, 5-10 mg twice daily. Reverse transcribed after extraction, RNA yielded cDNA as the sequencing template. The table came from immunoSEQ multiplex PCR; TCRdb's copy has only in-frame clones and leaves some out. The top ten clones hold more than 5.5% of a sample with about 200,000 clones, about 62% of them seen once. Sequenced here: CD4+ T cells sorted from blood, sampled at week 24, from a patient treated with tofacitinib. These receptors originate from a human donor with alopecia areata.

This chain connects TRBV18 to TRBJ1-2; TRBD1 aligns across 10 bases. V shed 2 bases, J shed 7 bases, and the junction held 7 bases outside the gene matches. CDR3 length: 15 amino acids. Germline lookup yields CDR1 KGHSH and CDR2 LQKENI. The CDR3 nucleotides read TGTGCCAGCTCACCATACGGACAGGGGGATGGTGGCTACACCTTC. It yields the protein CASSPYGQGDGGYTF.

The V call is TRBV2, the J call TRBJ1-2; 8 positions match TRBD1. The CDR3 has 14 amino acids. CDR1 is SNHLY, CDR2 FYNNEI, per germline. The J segment lost 3 bases and the V segment lost 2 bases, leaving 2 bases of the junction unmatched. The CDR3 loop is CASSEYRGDYGYTF. As DNA, the CDR3 is TGTGCCAGCAGTGAATACAGGGGGGACTATGGCTACACCTTC.

The V gene is TRBV28, the J gene TRBJ1-2; possible D gene TRBD1, 5 bases. V was pared by 7 bases and J by 8 bases, with 20 bases between. CDR3 length equals 14 residues. Germline V lookup: CDR1 MDHEN, CDR2 SYDVKM. The chain's CDR3 is CASTAGGTGRGYTF. The CDR3 DNA is TGTGCCAGCACCGCCGGGGGAACCGGGAGGGGCTACACCTTC.

The chain recombines TRBV29-1 with TRBJ1-4; a possible D gene is TRBD1 (5 bases). The CDR3 runs 14 residues. Germline V gene sequence: CDR1 SQVTM, CDR2 ANQGSEA. The V gene lost 7 bases and the J gene lost 2 bases, with 14 bases spanning the gap. The CDR3 nucleotides are TGCAGCGCAGGGTACCCAGGGACTAATGAAAAACTGTTTTTT. Translation gives CSAGYPGTNEKLFF.

The chain is built from TRBV5-1 and TRBJ2-5; 9 bases agree with TRBD1. From germline, CDR1 is SGHRS and CDR2 YFSETQ. Trimming removed 0 bases from V and 1 base from J; junction bases left unmatched: 10. This CDR3 is 18 amino acids long. The CDR3 DNA sequence: TGCGCCAGCAGCTTGGCTTCCGCCGGGACAGGGAGCCAAGAGACCCAGTACTTC. Amino acids: CASSLASAGTGSQETQYF.

V and J are TRBV4-3 and TRBJ1-4; D gene uncertain. The CDR3 sequence is 15 residues long. The germline V gene encodes CDR1 LGHNA and CDR2 YSLEER. Trimming took off 3 bases at V and 4 bases at J, with 12 bases between the two ends. The CDR3 loop reads CASSQGSTDNEKLFF. The CDR3 DNA sequence: TGCGCCAGCAGCCAGGGGTCGACGGATAATGAAAAACTGTTTTTT.

The rearrangement uses TRBV15 and TRBJ1-1; unclear D gene. Germline V gene data show CDR1 as LNHNV and CDR2 as YYDKDF (reference sequence). The CDR3 length is 15 residues. The V and J ends lost 2 bases and 0 bases respectively, with 10 bases between them. The CDR3 region is CATSRPPGVNTEAFF. DNA of the CDR3: TGTGCCACCAGCAGACCTCCTGGGGTGAACACTGAAGCTTTCTTT.